A selection of T cell receptor beta chains follows, all from one sample in a study of blood T cell repertoires in COVID-19. Here immunoSEQ multiplex PCR was the method, and the copy in TCRdb shows in-frame clones only, minus some. The table has under 100,000 clones, approximately 85% seen once. Input material: peripheral blood. These receptors were obtained from a woman aged 80 or older with COVID-19, enrolled during active disease. The CDR3 runs from the conserved cysteine through the conserved F or W. A D gene is named only where the DNA matches it firmly. Some rows have no size entry. The others give once, few or many, or a class for an expanded clone.

clone size,J gene,D gene,V gene,CDR3 DNA,CDR3 protein
NA,TRBJ2-2,TRBD2,TRBV2,TGTGCCAGCAGTTGGACTAGCGGCACCGGGGAGCTGTTTTTT,CASSWTSGTGELFF
NA,TRBJ2-5,NA,TRBV7-2,TGTGCCAGCAGCTTACAGTGGGCCCAAGAGACCCAGTACTTC,CASSLQWAQETQYF
NA,TRBJ1-5,NA,TRBV9,TGTGCCAGCAGCGGGGGGCGCTCCAATCAGCCCCAGCATTTT,CASSGGRSNQPQHF
NA,TRBJ1-1,NA,TRBV7-3,TGTGCCAGCAGCTTAAATGGGGGGTGGACTGAAGCTTTCTTT,CASSLNGGWTEAFF
NA,TRBJ2-5,TRBD2,TRBV30,TGTGCCTGGTGTGCTAGCGGGGGCGAGACCCAGTACTTC,CAWCASGGETQYF
NA,TRBJ1-5,NA,TRBV28,TGTGCCAGCAGTTTTCCCGATCAGCCCCAGCATTTT,CASSFPDQPQHF
once,TRBJ1-1,TRBD1,TRBV7-2,TGTGCCAGCAGCTTCCCTCGGATAGGGACAGGGGTAACTGAAGCTTTCTTT,CASSFPRIGTGVTEAFF
once,TRBJ2-3,TRBD1,TRBV7-3,TGTGCCAGCAGCTTCGGCGACAGGGACACAGATACGCAGTATTTT,CASSFGDRDTDTQYF
once,TRBJ1-5,NA,TRBV10-3,TGTGCCGGGGTGGGGGGATATCAGCCCCAGCATTTT,CAGVGGYQPQHF
NA,TRBJ1-1,NA,TRBV30,TGTGCCTGGAGTTCTCAGGGGAGCACTGAAGCTTTCTTT,CAWSSQGSTEAFF
few,TRBJ2-1,NA,TRBV7-8,TGTGCCAGCAGCTTTTATCCAGGCAATGAGCAGTTCTTC,CASSFYPGNEQFF
NA,TRBJ2-2,NA,TRBV19,TGTGCCAGTAGTACAACGGCGAGGAGTCCCGGGGAGCTGTTTTTT,CASSTTARSPGELFF
once,TRBJ2-1,NA,TRBV18,TGTGCCAGCTCGCGGGGCAGAGATCTTGAGCAGTTCTTC,CASSRGRDLEQFF
once,TRBJ1-1,NA,TRBV2,TGTGCCAGCAACCAGGACTTGAACACTGAAGCTTTCTTT,CASNQDLNTEAFF